Below, 32 T cell receptor beta chains from the same sample are listed, as sequenced in a study of T cell repertoires in cytomegalovirus infection. Their antigen targets remain unknown. TCRdb independently ran MiXCR on the reads; one entry per CDR3 protein. This table holds approximately 110,000 distinct CDR3 sequences, roughly 39% found once. This material consisted of CD8+ T cells from cultured PBMCs, taken from culture after CMV antigen stimulation. These receptors were taken from a human donor in good health (CMV status not recorded). Some clones in this sample may be carry-over from other donors' samples.

CDR3 amino acids: CASSLPGNYGYTF. The CDR3, as DNA: TGTGCCAGCAGCTTGCCAGGGAACTATGGCTACACCTTC. The chain has TRBV5-4 and TRBJ1-2, with D perhaps matching TRBD1 (5 bases). Trimming took 1 base from V and 2 from J, leaving 6 bases between them. The CDR3 runs to 13 residues. Germline V gene data show CDR1 as SGHNT and CDR2 as YYREEE (reference sequence).

This clonotype was found a few times. The chain is built from TRBV27 and TRBJ2-1; weak D call: TRBD2 (6 bases). Trimming removed 3 bases from V and 12 bases from J, with 15 bases in between. This CDR3 has 13 residues. Germline lookup yields CDR1 MNHEY and CDR2 SMNVEV (reference sequence). CDR3 bases: TGTGCCAGCAGTTTTGGGCTAGCGTTCGTGCAGTTCTTC. Its protein is CASSFGLAFVQFF.

In its sample, this clonotype was seen a few times. The chain carries TRBV9 and TRBJ2-3; D tentatively fits TRBD1 or TRBD2 (5 bases each). This CDR3 contains 14 residues. V gave up 3 bases and J gave up 1 base, with 9 bases separating them. The germline CDR1 and CDR2 sequences are SGDLS and YYNGEE. The CDR3 sequence: CASSGGTRTDTQYF. The CDR3 DNA reads TGTGCCAGCAGCGGAGGGACGCGCACAGATACGCAGTATTTT.

The chain recombines TRBV19 with TRBJ1-1, with no clear D. Germline assignment: CDR1 LNHDA and CDR2 SQIVND (reference sequence). The CDR3 is made up of 13 amino acids. Between the trimmed V and J ends, which lost 0 bases and 3 bases, there was a span of 5 bases. The CDR3 loop reads CASSIDGYTEAFF. The CDR3 DNA is TGTGCCAGTAGTATAGACGGTTACACTGAAGCTTTCTTT.

The chain employs TRBV4-1 and TRBJ1-5; 7 bases map to TRBD1. The CDR3 covers 15 residues. Trimming at V came to 3 bases and at J to 4 bases, leaving 6 bases not matched to a gene. Germline V lookup: CDR1 MGHRA, CDR2 YSYEKL. The CDR3 spells CASSQATGANQPQHF. Written as DNA, the CDR3 is TGCGCCAGCAGCCAGGCTACAGGGGCAAATCAGCCCCAGCATTTT.

The chain combines TRBV2 with TRBJ1-1; D is unclear. Germline V gene lookup returns CDR1 SNHLY and CDR2 FYNNEI. The CDR3 sequence is 11 residues long. Trimming pared 6 bases from V and 6 bases from J, leaving 8 bases between. CDR3 region: CASRAGPEAFF. The CDR3 coding sequence is TGTGCCAGCAGGGCAGGCCCTGAAGCTTTCTTT.

The V call is TRBV6-8, the J call TRBJ2-2, with TRBD1 matching over 7 bases. In germline, CDR1 is MNHGY, CDR2 SAAAGT. Losses at the gene ends were 6 bases for V and 0 bases for J; bases not matched to a gene: 4. This CDR3 is built from 15 residues. CDR3 loop: CASRTGPANTGELFF. CDR3 nucleotides: TGTGCCAGCAGGACAGGGCCAGCGAACACCGGGGAGCTGTTTTTT.

The J gene is TRBJ2-7, the V gene TRBV28; a possible D gene is TRBD1 (5 bases). Trimming pared 5 bases from V and 2 bases from J, leaving 13 bases between. Germline loops: CDR1 MDHEN, CDR2 SYDVKM. This CDR3 has 14 residues. The CDR3 loop is CASSPAGQPYEQYF. For the CDR3, the DNA is TGTGCCAGCAGTCCCGCAGGGCAACCCTACGAGCAGTACTTC.

This clonotype was observed a few times. The chain employs TRBV9 and TRBJ1-1; D unresolved. The CDR3 covers 14 residues. V lost 4 bases, J lost 11 bases, and 21 bases lay in between. The germline CDR1 and CDR2 sequences are SGDLS and YYNGEE. CDR3 loop: CASSMGMTPGEAFF. The CDR3 DNA follows: TGTGCCAGCAGCATGGGGATGACACCCGGCGAGGCTTTCTTT. Together with reference TRBV9 and TRBJ1-1, the CDR3 gives the full variable domain: DSGVTQTPKHLITATGQRVTLRCSPRSGDLSVYWYQQSLDQGLQFLIQYYNGEERAKGNILERFSAQQFPDLHSELNLSSLELGDSALYFCASSMGMTPGEAFFGQGTRLTVV.

This clonotype showed up many times. The genes are TRBV29-1 and TRBJ2-7; 8 bases are a match to TRBD1. With 4 bases clipped from V and 3 bases from J, the junction kept 5 bases outside the gene matches. Germline V gene data show CDR1 as SQVTM and CDR2 as ANQGSEA. The CDR3 covers 13 residues. The CDR3 bases are TGCAGCGTTGGGGTGGACAGGGTCTACGAGCAGTACTTC. This gives the protein CSVGVDRVYEQYF.

V is TRBV9 and J is TRBJ1-2; the D gene is possibly TRBD1 (6 bases). This CDR3 region has 14 residues. Germline values: CDR1 SGDLS, CDR2 YYNGEE. The V end lost 1 base, the J end lost 4 bases, and 11 bases lay between the germline ends. CDR3 sequence: CASSVSPDSYGYTF. CDR3 sequence (DNA): TGTGCCAGCAGCGTATCCCCGGACAGCTATGGCTACACCTTC.

This clonotype showed up many times. The V and J genes are TRBV24-1 and TRBJ2-1; no clear D. Germline loops: CDR1 KGHDR, CDR2 SFDVKD. V was clipped by 2 bases and J by 10 bases, with 5 bases between them. This CDR3 region has 11 residues. The CDR3 nucleotides read TGTGCCACCAGTGATTCCTTGGAGCAGTTCTTC. Translated, it gives CATSDSLEQFF.

The V and J genes are TRBV12-3 or TRBV12-4 and TRBJ1-5; unclear D gene. Trimming left V 8 bases short and J 3 bases short, with 14 bases between. This CDR3 is 14 amino acids long. CDR3 nucleotide sequence: TGTGCCAGCGGGTTCATGAGTCCCAATCAGCCCCAGCATTTT. It codes for CASGFMSPNQPQHF.

This clonotype showed up just a few times. V usage is TRBV27 and J usage is TRBJ2-7; TRBD1 matches at 10 bases. Germline V gene sequence: CDR1 MNHEY, CDR2 SMNVEV (reference sequence). The CDR3 totals 14 residues. Trimming cost V 3 bases and J 5 bases; bases outside gene matches: 4. The CDR3 nucleotides are TGTGCCAGCAGTTTCGGGACAGGGGTTGACGAGCAGTACTTC. Its protein is CASSFGTGVDEQYF.

The chain joins TRBV25-1 to TRBJ1-2; D is undetermined. The CDR3 extends over 15 amino acids. CDR1 is MGHDK, CDR2 SYGVNS, per germline. The V gene lost 3 bases and the J gene lost 3 bases, with 14 bases spanning the gap. This chain's CDR3 is CASSDLVLEDYGYTF. The CDR3 DNA is TGTGCCAGCAGTGATTTAGTCCTGGAGGACTATGGCTACACCTTC.

This clonotype showed up just a few times. The J gene is TRBJ1-1, the V gene TRBV12-3 or TRBV12-4; the D gene is possibly TRBD1 (5 bases). The germline V and J ends were trimmed by 6 bases and 7 bases, with 12 bases remaining between them. This CDR3 has 12 amino acids. The CDR3 bases are TGTGCCAGCAGCCCGAGGGGTGATGAAGCTTTCTTT. As protein: CASSPRGDEAFF.

This clonotype was seen a few times. The V call is TRBV5-5, the J call TRBJ2-7, with 12 bases identical to TRBD2. Per germline, CDR1 SGHKS and CDR2 YYEKEE (reference sequence). The CDR3 sequence is 15 residues long. The V and J ends lost 1 base and 6 bases, in that order; junction bases with no gene match: 5. CDR3 residues: CASSLWVTSGGEQYF. The CDR3 coding sequence is TGTGCCAGCAGCTTGTGGGTGACTAGCGGGGGCGAGCAGTACTTC.

V usage is TRBV9 and J usage is TRBJ2-2, with D possibly matching TRBD1 (7 bases). Trimming took 0 bases from V and 2 from J, leaving 14 bases between them. Germline loops: CDR1 SGDLS, CDR2 YYNGEE. The CDR3 contains 17 residues. CDR3 nucleotides: TGTGCCAGCAGCGTAGGGGTTCAGGGGGGAAACACCGGGGAGCTGTTTTTT. Translation: CASSVGVQGGNTGELFF.

This chain links TRBV7-2 with TRBJ2-2; D gene ambiguous. Looked up from germline, CDR1 is SGHTA and CDR2 is FQGNSA. CDR3 length equals 12 residues. Trimming took off 4 bases at V and 7 bases at J, with 7 bases between the two ends. The CDR3 DNA follows: TGTGCCAGCAGCTCCCTAGGCGGGGAGCTGTTTTTT. Amino acids: CASSSLGGELFF.

This clonotype turned up a few times. This chain uses TRBV6-2 or TRBV6-3 with TRBJ2-2; D perhaps matches TRBD2 (6 bases). The CDR3 covers 17 residues. Germline CDR1 MNHEY, CDR2 SVGEGT. Trimming left V 7 bases short and J 5 bases short, with 23 bases between. CDR3 region: CASTQRQGGIGTGELFF. CDR3 DNA sequence: TGTGCCAGCACTCAAAGGCAGGGAGGTATTGGGACCGGGGAGCTGTTTTTT.

This clonotype showed up just a few times. The chain joins TRBV7-6 to TRBJ2-2; tentative D call: TRBD2 (5 bases). The CDR3 spans 15 residues. Per the germline V gene, CDR1 is SGHVS and CDR2 is FNYEAQ. Trimming shortened V by 5 bases and J by 5 bases, and 15 bases separated the two germline ends. The CDR3 protein is CASSPVGVRTGELFF. CDR3 bases: TGTGCCAGCAGCCCTGTCGGGGTTCGGACCGGGGAGCTGTTTTTT.

The V call is TRBV19, the J call TRBJ1-5, with D perhaps matching TRBD1 (6 bases). With 1 base removed from V and 5 bases from J, the gap between germline ends came to 12 bases. The CDR3 is made up of 15 amino acids. CDR1 is LNHDA and CDR2 is SQIVND in the germline V gene (reference sequence). The CDR3 nucleotides read TGTGCCAGTAGTATAGCAACGAGGGGGGATCAGCCCCAGCATTTT. Encoded protein: CASSIATRGDQPQHF.

The table lists this clonotype with many counts. Written as DNA, the CDR3 is TGCAGTGCTAGAATTCCCCGGGGGGAAAAACTGTTTTTT. Translated: CSARIPRGEKLFF. This rearrangement joins TRBV20-1 to TRBJ1-4; tentative D call: TRBD1 (5 bases). Looked up from germline, CDR1 is DFQATT and CDR2 is SNEGSKA (reference sequence). Trimming pared 2 bases from V and 8 bases from J, leaving 12 bases between. CDR3 length: 13 residues.

The V gene is TRBV19, the J gene TRBJ2-3; 9 positions match TRBD1. Germline assignment: CDR1 LNHDA and CDR2 SQIVND (reference sequence). V was clipped by 3 bases and J by 1 base; unmatched bases: 5. This CDR3 region has 16 residues. CDR3 region: CASSIPDRGGTDTQYF. The CDR3 DNA is TGTGCCAGTAGTATCCCGGACAGGGGAGGCACAGATACGCAGTATTTT.

The chain combines TRBV7-6 with TRBJ2-3, with TRBD1 matching over 10 bases. This CDR3 region has 14 residues. Germline CDR1 and CDR2: SGHVS and FNYEAQ. V lost 5 bases and J lost 3; bases outside the gene matches: 2. In DNA form, the CDR3 reads TGTGCCAGCAGCCCGGACAGGGGGACAGATACGCAGTATTTT. Encoded protein: CASSPDRGTDTQYF. Full variable domain (rest looked up from reference TRBV7-6 and TRBJ2-3): GAGVSQSPRYKVTKRGQDVALRCDPISGHVSLYWYRQALGQGPEFLTYFNYEAQQDKSGLPNDRFSAERPEGSISTLTIQRTEQRDSAMYRCASSPDRGTDTQYFGPGTRLTVL.

This clonotype was seen a handful of times. The chain employs TRBV5-6 and TRBJ1-1; D possibly corresponds to TRBD1 (5 bases). Germline CDR1 SGHDT, CDR2 YYEEEE. This CDR3 has 13 residues. Trimming cost V 3 bases and J 10 bases, with 16 bases left between them. CDR3 amino acids: CASSSGLGGAAFF. Written as DNA, the CDR3 is TGTGCCAGCAGCTCGGGACTGGGAGGGGCAGCTTTCTTT.

This clonotype was picked up a small number of times. The chain combines TRBV6-5 with TRBJ2-4; D remains unclear. Trimming removed 5 bases from V and 1 base from J, with 9 bases in between. The CDR3 has 14 amino acids. Germline V gene data show CDR1 as MNHEY and CDR2 as SVGAGI. CDR3 region: CASSGSVAKNIQYF. The CDR3 coding sequence is TGTGCCAGCAGTGGGTCGGTGGCCAAAAACATTCAGTACTTC.

This clonotype has at least ten counts. The chain has TRBV20-1 and TRBJ2-3, with 10 bases identical to TRBD2. V trimming: 1 base; J trimming: 3 bases; junction bases outside the gene matches: 10. CDR1 and CDR2 (germline): DFQATT, SNEGSKA (reference sequence). The CDR3 runs to 17 residues. Here the CDR3 DNA reads TGCAGTGCTAGAGTCAGGGGGACGGGACTAGCGACAGATACGCAGTATTTT. Protein product: CSARVRGTGLATDTQYF.

This clonotype was seen more than once but under ten times. The V and J genes are TRBV6-5 and TRBJ2-5; weak D call: TRBD2 (6 bases). Germline assignment: CDR1 MNHEY and CDR2 SVGAGI. V lost 5 bases and J lost 3, with 19 bases in between. CDR3 size: 16 residues. The CDR3 is CASSLSPGLSKETQYF. The CDR3 DNA is TGTGCCAGCAGTCTCAGCCCCGGACTATCCAAAGAGACCCAGTACTTC.

The chain employs TRBV5-4 and TRBJ2-1, with D perhaps matching TRBD2 (7 bases). Germline CDR1 and CDR2: SGHNT and YYREEE (reference sequence). Trimming took 2 bases from V and 9 from J, leaving 15 bases between them. The CDR3 sequence is 14 residues long. The CDR3, as DNA: TGTGCCAGCAGCTTTAGGGGGGGCCTTATTGAGCAGTTCTTC. Protein sequence: CASSFRGGLIEQFF.

The chain joins TRBV7-8 to TRBJ1-2, with a tentative D call TRBD1 (6 bases). V was clipped by 5 bases and J by 4 bases, with 11 bases between them. The CDR3 runs to 13 residues. Germline CDR1 reads SGHVS; CDR2 reads FQNEAQ. Here the CDR3 DNA reads TGTGCCAGCAGCCTAGGACAGCTCTATGGCTACACCTTC. Its translation: CASSLGQLYGYTF.

V gene TRBV5-1 combines with J gene TRBJ2-2; 7 bases are shared with TRBD2. The CDR3 totals 17 residues. Germline V lookup: CDR1 SGHRS, CDR2 YFSETQ. V was pared by 0 bases and J by 2 bases, with 7 bases of the junction left unmatched. The CDR3 nucleotides read TGCGCCAGCAGCTTGGCCGGCCGACTAGCCAACACCGGGGAGCTGTTTTTT. This codes for CASSLAGRLANTGELFF. Full variable domain (remainder filled in from reference TRBV5-1 and TRBJ2-2): KAGVTQTPRYLIKTRGQQVTLSCSPISGHRSVSWYQQTPGQGLQFLFEYFSETQRNKGNFPGRFSGRQFSNSRSEMNVSTLELGDSALYLCASSLAGRLANTGELFFGEGSRLTVL.